A selection of T cell receptor beta chains follows, all from one sample in a study of T cell responses to AZD1222 COVID-19 vaccine. TCRdb's copy holds only in-frame clones and misses some; the assay was immunoSEQ multiplex PCR. The sample consists of 100,000 to 150,000 clones, roughly nine tenths of them appearing once. The sample was peripheral blood, taken on day 0 of AZD1222 vaccination. The receptors were sampled from an adult in good health. CDR3s include the opening cysteine and the closing phenylalanine or tryptophan. The order of the fields is J gene, V gene, D gene, CDR3 protein, CDR3 DNA. D genes are given only for firm matches.

>TRBJ1-1|TRBV19|-
CASRDRVKSDFF
TGTGCCAGTAGGGACCGCGTAAAATCGGATTTCTTT
>TRBJ1-4|TRBV5-1|TRBD1
CASSPTGPNEKLFF
TGCGCCAGCAGTCCGACAGGGCCTAATGAAAAACTGTTTTTT
>TRBJ1-4|TRBV28|-
CASSPRATTPKAGFF
TGTGCCAGCAGTCCCCGGGCGACAACCCCTAAAGCCGGTTTTTTT
>TRBJ2-5|TRBV19|TRBD1
CASSRRGTGRETQYF
TGTGCCAGTAGTAGACGAGGGACAGGGAGGGAGACCCAGTACTTC
>TRBJ2-5|TRBV12-3/TRBV12-4|-
CASSFGEETQYF
TGTGCCAGCAGTTTCGGCGAAGAGACCCAGTACTTC
>TRBJ2-7|TRBV3-1/TRBV3-2|-
CASSRIGEQYF
TGTGCCAGCAGCCGAATCGGCGAGCAGTACTTC
>TRBJ1-5|TRBV4-2|TRBD1
CASSQDRTGGQPQHF
TGTGCCAGCAGCCAAGATCGGACAGGTGGGCAGCCCCAGCATTTT
>TRBJ1-1|TRBV4-1|-
CASSQDVLGTMNTEAFF
TGCGCCAGCAGCCAAGACGTCCTGGGGACAATGAACACTGAAGCTTTCTTT
>TRBJ1-3|TRBV5-5|-
CASSLDGNTIYF
TGTGCCAGCAGCTTGGATGGAAACACCATATATTTT
>TRBJ2-3|TRBV7-8|-
CASSFPAGSNLDTQYF
TGTGCCAGCAGCTTCCCCGCAGGGTCAAACCTGGATACGCAGTATTTT
>TRBJ1-2|TRBV3-1/TRBV3-2|-
CASSLPGIYTF
TGTGCCAGCAGCCTTCCGGGGATTTACACCTTC
>TRBJ1-4|TRBV11-3|-
CASSLDVGPPTTPTNEKLFF
TGTGCCAGCAGCTTAGATGTAGGGCCTCCAACTACCCCCACTAATGAAAAACTGTTTTTT
>TRBJ1-2|TRBV7-2|-
CASSFVLAQRNGYTF
TGTGCCAGCAGCTTTGTGCTTGCGCAGAGGAATGGCTACACCTTC
>TRBJ1-2|TRBV5-1|-
CASSSEDSRNF
TGCGCCAGCAGCTCCGAAGACAGCAGAAACTTC
>TRBJ1-1|TRBV7-6|-
CASSFGGPNTEAFF
TGTGCCAGCAGCTTTGGGGGGCCGAACACTGAAGCTTTCTTT
>TRBJ2-5|TRBV7-3|TRBD1
CASSLKGAETQYF
TGTGCCAGCAGCTTAAAGGGGGCAGAGACCCAGTACTTC
>TRBJ2-2|TRBV2|TRBD2
CASEGSGMTGELFF
TGTGCCAGCGAAGGTAGCGGGATGACCGGGGAGCTGTTTTTT